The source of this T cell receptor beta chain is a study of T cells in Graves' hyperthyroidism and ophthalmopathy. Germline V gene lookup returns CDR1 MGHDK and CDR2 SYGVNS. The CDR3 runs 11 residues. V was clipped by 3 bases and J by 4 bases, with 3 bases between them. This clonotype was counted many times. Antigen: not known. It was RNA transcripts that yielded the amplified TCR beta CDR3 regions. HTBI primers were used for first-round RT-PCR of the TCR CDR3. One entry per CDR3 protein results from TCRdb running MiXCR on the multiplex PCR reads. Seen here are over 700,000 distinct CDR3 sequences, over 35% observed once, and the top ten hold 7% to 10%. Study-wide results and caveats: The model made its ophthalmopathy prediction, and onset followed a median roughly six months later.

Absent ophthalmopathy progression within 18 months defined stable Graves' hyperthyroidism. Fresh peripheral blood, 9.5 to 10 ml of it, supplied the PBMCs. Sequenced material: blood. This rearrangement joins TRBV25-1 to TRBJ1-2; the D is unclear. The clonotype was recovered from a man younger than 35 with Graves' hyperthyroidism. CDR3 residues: CASSDGYGYTF. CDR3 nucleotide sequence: TGTGCCAGCAGTGACGGCTATGGCTACACCTTC.